This T cell receptor (beta chain) derives from a study of shared clonotypes between healthy human individuals. Germline assignment: CDR1 MNHEY and CDR2 SMNVEV (reference sequence). Between the trimmed V and J ends, which lost 1 base and 2 bases, there was a span of 8 bases. The CDR3 is made up of 14 amino acids. Produced via immunoSEQ multiplex PCR; TCRdb's table is partial and in-frame only. The sample records millions of clones, over 85% being singletons. The chain combines TRBV27 with TRBJ2-5; D gene ambiguous. The receptor comes from a man aged 18 to 35 in good health. Input material: naive CD4+ T cells sorted from blood. Sample subset: CD45RA+ positively selected. The CDR3 DNA is TGTGCCAGCAGTTTATTCGACGGGCAAGAGACCCAGTACTTC. Translated, it gives CASSLFDGQETQYF.